This entry describes one T cell receptor beta chain. Its target is not known. Deletions cut 0 bases from V and 6 bases from J, with 6 bases between. The germline gives CDR1 SGHRS, CDR2 YFSETQ. The CDR3 loop spans 12 amino acids. This entry is derived from a study of cytomegalovirus exposure and HLA in healthy donors. The PCR was carried out with 60 Vbeta primers and 13 Jbeta primers. TCRdb keeps only in-frame clones here, not all; method: immunoSEQ multiplex PCR. The data contain about 210,000 clones, around 81% of them singletons. General study points: Association of 16,951 TCR beta sequences with HLA alleles was found at 0.05 false discovery rate in a later analysis. Analysis was performed later, and it showed HLA-associated TCR beta chains to be more clonally expanded than equally common others. In a later analysis, a missense DCLRE1C variant was linked to TCR beta V- and J-gene trimming.

The TCR sequence derives from a woman between 50 and 59 years old in good health and CMV-seropositive. This rearrangement joins TRBV5-1 to TRBJ1-2, with D uncertain. The source material was PBMCs. The CDR3 loop is CASSLGEDGYTF. The CDR3 DNA sequence: TGCGCCAGCAGCTTGGGAGAAGATGGCTACACCTTC.